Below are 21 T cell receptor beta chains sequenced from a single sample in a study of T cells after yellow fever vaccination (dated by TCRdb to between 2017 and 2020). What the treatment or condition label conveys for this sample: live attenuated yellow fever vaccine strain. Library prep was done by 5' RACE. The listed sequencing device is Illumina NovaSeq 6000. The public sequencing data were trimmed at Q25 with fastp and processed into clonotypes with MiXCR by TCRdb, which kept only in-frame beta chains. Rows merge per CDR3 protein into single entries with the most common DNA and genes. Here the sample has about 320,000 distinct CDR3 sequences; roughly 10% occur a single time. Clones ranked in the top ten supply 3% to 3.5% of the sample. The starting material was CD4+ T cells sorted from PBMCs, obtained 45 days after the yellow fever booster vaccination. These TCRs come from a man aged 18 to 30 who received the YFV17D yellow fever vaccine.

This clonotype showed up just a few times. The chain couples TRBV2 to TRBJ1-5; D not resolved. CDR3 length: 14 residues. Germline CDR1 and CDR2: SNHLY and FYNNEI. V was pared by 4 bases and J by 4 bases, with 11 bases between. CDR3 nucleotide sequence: TGTGCCAGCAGTGTTATTGGGCCGAATCAGCCCCAGCATTTT. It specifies CASSVIGPNQPQHF.

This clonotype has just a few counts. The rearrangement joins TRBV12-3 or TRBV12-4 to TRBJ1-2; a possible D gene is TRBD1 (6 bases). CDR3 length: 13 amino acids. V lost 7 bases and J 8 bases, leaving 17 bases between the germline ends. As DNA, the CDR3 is TGTGCCAGCACCGCTCGGGGGGCAGGGGGCTACACCTTC. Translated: CASTARGAGGYTF.

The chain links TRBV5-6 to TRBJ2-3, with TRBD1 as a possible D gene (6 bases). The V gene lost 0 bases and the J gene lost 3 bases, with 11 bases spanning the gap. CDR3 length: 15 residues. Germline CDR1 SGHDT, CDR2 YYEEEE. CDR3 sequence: CASSLAGVTTDTQYF. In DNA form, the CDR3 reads TGTGCCAGCAGCTTGGCAGGGGTAACGACAGATACGCAGTATTTT.

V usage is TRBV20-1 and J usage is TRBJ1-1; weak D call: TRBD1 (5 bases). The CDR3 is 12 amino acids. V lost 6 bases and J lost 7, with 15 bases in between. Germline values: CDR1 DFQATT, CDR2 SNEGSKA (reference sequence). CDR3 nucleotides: TGCAGTGCCGGGGCCTTAACAGGTGAAGCTTTCTTT. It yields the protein CSAGALTGEAFF.

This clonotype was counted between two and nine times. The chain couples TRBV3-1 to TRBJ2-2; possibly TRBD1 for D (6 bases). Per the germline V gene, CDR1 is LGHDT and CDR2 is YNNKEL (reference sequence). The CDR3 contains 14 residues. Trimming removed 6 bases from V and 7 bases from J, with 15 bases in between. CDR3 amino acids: CASSPIRGIGELFF. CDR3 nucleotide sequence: TGTGCCAGCAGTCCCATCAGGGGTATCGGGGAGCTGTTTTTT.

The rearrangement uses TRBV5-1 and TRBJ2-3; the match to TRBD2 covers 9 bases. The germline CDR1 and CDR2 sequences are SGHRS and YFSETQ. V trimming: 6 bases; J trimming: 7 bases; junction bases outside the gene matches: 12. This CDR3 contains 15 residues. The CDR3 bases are TGCGCCAGCATGAGTGCGACTAGCGGACCAAATACGCAGTATTTT. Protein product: CASMSATSGPNTQYF.

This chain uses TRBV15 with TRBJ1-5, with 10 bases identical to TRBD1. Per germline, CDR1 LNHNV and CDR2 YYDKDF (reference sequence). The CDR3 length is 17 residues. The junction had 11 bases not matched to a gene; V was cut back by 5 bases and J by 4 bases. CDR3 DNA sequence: TGTGCCACCAGCCGATACGGGACAGGGGAAGGTAATCAGCCCCAGCATTTT. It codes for CATSRYGTGEGNQPQHF.

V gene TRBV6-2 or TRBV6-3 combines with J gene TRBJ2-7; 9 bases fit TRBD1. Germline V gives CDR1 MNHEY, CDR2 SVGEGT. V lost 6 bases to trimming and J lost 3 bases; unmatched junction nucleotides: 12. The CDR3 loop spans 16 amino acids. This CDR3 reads CASRPQQGATIYEQYV. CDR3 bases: TGTGCCAGCAGACCCCAACAGGGGGCGACTATCTACGAGCAGTACGTC.

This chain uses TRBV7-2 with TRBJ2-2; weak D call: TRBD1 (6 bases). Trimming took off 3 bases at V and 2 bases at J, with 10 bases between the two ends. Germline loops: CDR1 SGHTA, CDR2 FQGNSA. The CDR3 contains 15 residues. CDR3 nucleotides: TGTGCCAGCAGCTTTCGGACAGTTAACACCGGGGAGCTGTTTTTT. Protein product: CASSFRTVNTGELFF.

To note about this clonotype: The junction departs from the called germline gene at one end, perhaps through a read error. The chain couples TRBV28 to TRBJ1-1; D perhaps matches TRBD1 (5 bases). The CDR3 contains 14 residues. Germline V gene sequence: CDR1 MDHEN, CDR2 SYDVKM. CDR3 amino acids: CASSSAGTRSEGFF. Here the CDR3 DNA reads TGTGCCAGCAGTTCCGCCGGGACTAGGTCTGAAGGTTTCTTT.

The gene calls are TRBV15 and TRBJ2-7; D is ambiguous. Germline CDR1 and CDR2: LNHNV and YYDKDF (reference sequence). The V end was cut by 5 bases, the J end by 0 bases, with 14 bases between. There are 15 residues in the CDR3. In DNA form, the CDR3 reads TGTGCCACCAGCTCCCCCCCGGTCCCCTCCTACGAGCAGTACTTC. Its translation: CATSSPPVPSYEQYF. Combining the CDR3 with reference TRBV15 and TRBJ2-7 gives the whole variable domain DAMVIQNPRYQVTQFGKPVTLSCSQTLNHNVMYWYQQKSSQAPKLLFHYYDKDFNNEADTPDNFQSRRPNTSFCFLDIRSPGLGDTAMYLCATSSPPVPSYEQYFGPGTRLTVT.

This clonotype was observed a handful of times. CDR3 region: CASSLIGGGPRKAPLHF. CDR3 nucleotide sequence: TGTGCCAGCAGCTTGATAGGAGGAGGGCCCCGCAAAGCACCCCTCCACTTT. The chain joins TRBV7-2 to TRBJ1-6; D unresolved. The length of the CDR3 is 17 residues. Germline CDR1 and CDR2: SGHTA and FQGNSA. Trimming took 3 bases from V and 11 from J, leaving 23 bases between them.

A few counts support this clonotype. The CDR3 is CALTGQETQYF. The DNA of the CDR3 is TGTGCCTTGACAGGCCAAGAGACCCAGTACTTC. The chain employs TRBV30 and TRBJ2-5; D perhaps matches TRBD1 (6 bases). In germline, CDR1 is GTSNPN, CDR2 SVGIG (reference sequence). The CDR3 extends over 11 amino acids. Trimming took off 7 bases at V and 1 base at J, with 7 bases between the two ends. Full variable domain (remainder filled in from reference TRBV30 and TRBJ2-5): SQTIHQWPATLVQPVGSPLSLECTVEGTSNPNLYWYRQAAGRGLQLLFYSVGIGQISSEVPQNLSASRPQDRQFILSSKKLLLSDSGFYLCALTGQETQYFGPGTRLLVL.

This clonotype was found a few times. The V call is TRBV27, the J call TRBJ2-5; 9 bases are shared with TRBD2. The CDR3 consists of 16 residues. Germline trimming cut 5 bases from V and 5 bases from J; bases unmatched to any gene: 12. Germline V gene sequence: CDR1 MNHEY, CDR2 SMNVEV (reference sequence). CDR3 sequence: CASSPRIGLAGETQYF. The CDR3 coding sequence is TGTGCCAGCAGTCCTAGGATTGGCCTAGCGGGGGAGACCCAGTACTTC.

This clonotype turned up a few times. The CDR3, as DNA: TGTGCCAGCAGTTTAAGAGGTGGAGCGGACTATGGCTACACCTTC. It translates to CASSLRGGADYGYTF. The chain recombines TRBV12-3 or TRBV12-4 with TRBJ1-2; D uncertain. The ends were cut back, 2 bases at V and 3 bases at J, with 13 bases in the middle. CDR3 length: 15 residues.

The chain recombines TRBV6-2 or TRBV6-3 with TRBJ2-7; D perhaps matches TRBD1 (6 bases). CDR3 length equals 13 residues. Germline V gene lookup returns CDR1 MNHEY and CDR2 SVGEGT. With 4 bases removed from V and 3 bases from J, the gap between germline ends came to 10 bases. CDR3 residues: CASSWTVLYEQYF. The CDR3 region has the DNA TGTGCCAGCAGTTGGACAGTCCTCTACGAGCAGTACTTC.

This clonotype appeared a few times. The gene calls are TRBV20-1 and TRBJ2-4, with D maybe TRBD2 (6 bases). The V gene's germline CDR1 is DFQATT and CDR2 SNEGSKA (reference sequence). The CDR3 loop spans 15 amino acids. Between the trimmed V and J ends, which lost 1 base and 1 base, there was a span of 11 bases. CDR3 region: CSARGGVWAKNIQYF. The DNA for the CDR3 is TGCAGTGCTAGAGGGGGGGTTTGGGCCAAAAACATTCAGTACTTC.

The CDR3 loop reads CASSWGRVADTQYF. CDR3 sequence (DNA): TGTGCCAGCAGTTGGGGCAGGGTAGCGGATACGCAGTATTTT. The chain links TRBV12-3 or TRBV12-4 to TRBJ2-3; the D gene could be TRBD1 or TRBD2 (5 bases each). This CDR3 is built from 14 residues. V lost 4 bases, J lost 6 bases, and 14 bases lay in between.

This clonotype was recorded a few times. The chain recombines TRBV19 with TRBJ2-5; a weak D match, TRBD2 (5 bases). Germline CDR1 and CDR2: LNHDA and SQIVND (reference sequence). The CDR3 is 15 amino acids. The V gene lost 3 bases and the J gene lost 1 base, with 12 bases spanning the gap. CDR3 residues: CASSIGGRGQETQYF. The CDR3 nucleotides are TGTGCCAGTAGTATCGGAGGTCGGGGCCAAGAGACCCAGTACTTC.

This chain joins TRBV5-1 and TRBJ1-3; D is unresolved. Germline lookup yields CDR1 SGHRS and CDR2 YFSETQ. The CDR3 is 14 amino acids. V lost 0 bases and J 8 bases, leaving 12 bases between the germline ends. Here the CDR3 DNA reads TGCGCCAGCAGCTTGGATCCGAAGGAGGACACCATATATTTT. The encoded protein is CASSLDPKEDTIYF.

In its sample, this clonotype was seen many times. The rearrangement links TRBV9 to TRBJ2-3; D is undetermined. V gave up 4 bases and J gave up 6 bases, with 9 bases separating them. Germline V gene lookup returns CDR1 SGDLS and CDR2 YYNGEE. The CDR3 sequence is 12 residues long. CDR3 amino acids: CASSHDRDTQYF. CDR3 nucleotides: TGTGCCAGCAGCCACGATAGGGATACGCAGTATTTT.